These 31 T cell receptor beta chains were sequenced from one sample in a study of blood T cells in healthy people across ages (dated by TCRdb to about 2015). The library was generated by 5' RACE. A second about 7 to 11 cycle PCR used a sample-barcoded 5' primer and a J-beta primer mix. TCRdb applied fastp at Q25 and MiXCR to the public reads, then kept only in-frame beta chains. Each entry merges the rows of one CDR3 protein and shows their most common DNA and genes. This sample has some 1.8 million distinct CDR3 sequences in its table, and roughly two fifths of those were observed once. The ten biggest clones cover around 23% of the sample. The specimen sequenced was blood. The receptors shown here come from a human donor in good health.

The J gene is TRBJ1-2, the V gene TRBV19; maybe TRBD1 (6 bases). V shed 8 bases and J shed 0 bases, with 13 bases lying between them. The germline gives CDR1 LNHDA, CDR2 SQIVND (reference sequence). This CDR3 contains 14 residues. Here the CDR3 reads CASQQGNSNYGYTF. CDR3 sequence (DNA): TGTGCCAGTCAGCAGGGGAATTCTAACTATGGCTACACCTTC.

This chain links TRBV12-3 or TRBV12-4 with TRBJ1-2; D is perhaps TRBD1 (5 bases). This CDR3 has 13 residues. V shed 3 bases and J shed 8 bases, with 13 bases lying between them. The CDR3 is CASSFIGGRGYTF. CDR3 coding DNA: TGTGCCAGCAGTTTTATTGGGGGGAGAGGCTACACCTTC.

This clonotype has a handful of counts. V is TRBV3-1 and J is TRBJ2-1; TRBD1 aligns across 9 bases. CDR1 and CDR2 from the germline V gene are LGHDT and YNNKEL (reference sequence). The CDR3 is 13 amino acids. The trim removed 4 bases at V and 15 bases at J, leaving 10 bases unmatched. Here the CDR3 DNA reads TGTGCCAGCAGCCCCTACTCGGGGACAGGGACGTTCTTC. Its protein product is CASSPYSGTGTFF.

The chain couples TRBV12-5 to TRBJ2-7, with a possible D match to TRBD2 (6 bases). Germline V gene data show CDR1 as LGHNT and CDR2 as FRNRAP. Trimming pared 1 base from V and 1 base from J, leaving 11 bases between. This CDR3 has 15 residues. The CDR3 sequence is CASGLGVTRSYEQYF. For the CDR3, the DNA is TGTGCTAGTGGTTTGGGGGTGACTAGGTCCTACGAGCAGTACTTC. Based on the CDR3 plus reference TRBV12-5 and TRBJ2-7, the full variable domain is DARVTQTPRHKVTEMGQEVTMRCQPILGHNTVFWYRQTMMQGLELLAYFRNRAPLDDSGMPKDRFSAEMPDATLATLKIQPSEPRDSAVYFCASGLGVTRSYEQYFGPGTRLTVT.

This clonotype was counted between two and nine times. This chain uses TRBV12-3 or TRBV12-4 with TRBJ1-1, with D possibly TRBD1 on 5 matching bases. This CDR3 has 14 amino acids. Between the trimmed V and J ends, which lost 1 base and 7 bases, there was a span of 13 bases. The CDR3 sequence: CASSLGGEHFEAFF. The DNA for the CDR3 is TGTGCCAGCAGTTTAGGGGGGGAGCACTTTGAAGCTTTCTTT.

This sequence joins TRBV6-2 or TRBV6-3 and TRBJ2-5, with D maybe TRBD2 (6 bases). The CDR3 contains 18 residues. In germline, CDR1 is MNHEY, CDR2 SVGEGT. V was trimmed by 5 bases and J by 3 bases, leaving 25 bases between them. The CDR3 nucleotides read TGTGCCAGCAGTCAAGCACGCCCCCCGAGACTAGTTGAAGAGACCCAGTACTTC. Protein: CASSQARPPRLVEETQYF.

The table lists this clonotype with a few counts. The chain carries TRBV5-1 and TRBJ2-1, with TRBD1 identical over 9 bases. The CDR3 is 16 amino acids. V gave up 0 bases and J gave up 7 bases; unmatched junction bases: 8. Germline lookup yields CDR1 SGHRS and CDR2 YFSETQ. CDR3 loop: CASSLAPGTGQNEQFF. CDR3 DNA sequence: TGCGCCAGCAGCTTGGCGCCCGGGACAGGGCAGAATGAGCAGTTCTTC.

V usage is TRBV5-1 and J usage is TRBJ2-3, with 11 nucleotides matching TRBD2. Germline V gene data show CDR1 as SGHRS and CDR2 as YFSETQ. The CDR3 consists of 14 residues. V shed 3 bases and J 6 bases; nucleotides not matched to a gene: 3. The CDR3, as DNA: TGCGCCAGCAGCTCTCGGACTAGCGGGGATACGCAGTATTTT. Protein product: CASSSRTSGDTQYF.

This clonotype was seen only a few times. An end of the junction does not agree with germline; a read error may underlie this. This CDR3 reads CASSSVSGVGTDAQYF. CDR3 DNA sequence: TGTGCCAGCAGCTCCGTTAGCGGGGTAGGCACAGATGCGCAGTATTTT. The chain has TRBV7-2 and TRBJ2-3; TRBD2 aligns across 8 bases. Germline V gene data show CDR1 as SGHTA and CDR2 as FQGNSA. This CDR3 comprises 16 residues.

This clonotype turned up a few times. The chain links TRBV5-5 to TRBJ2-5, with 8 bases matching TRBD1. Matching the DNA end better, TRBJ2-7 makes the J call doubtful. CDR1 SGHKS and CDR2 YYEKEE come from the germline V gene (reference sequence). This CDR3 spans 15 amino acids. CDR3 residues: CASSTSGTGRVEQYF. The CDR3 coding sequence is TGTGCCAGCAGCACGTCCGGGACAGGAAGGGTCGAGCAGTACTTC.

The DNA for the CDR3 is TGTGCCAGCAGTGCCCGGGGTGGTAGCGGCAATGAGCAGTTCTTC. Translated: CASSARGGSGNEQFF. V is TRBV6-2 or TRBV6-3 and J is TRBJ2-1; D is perhaps TRBD2 (6 bases). The germline CDR1 and CDR2 sequences are MNHEY and SVGEGT. Trimming left V 5 bases short and J 6 bases short, with 17 bases between. CDR3 length: 15 residues.

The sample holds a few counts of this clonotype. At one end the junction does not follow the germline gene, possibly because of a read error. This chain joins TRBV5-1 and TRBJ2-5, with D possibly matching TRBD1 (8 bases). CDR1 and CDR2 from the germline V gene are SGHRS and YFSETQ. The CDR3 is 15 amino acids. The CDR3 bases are TGTGCCAGCAGTAGAACAGGGGGACTACAAGAGACCCAGTACTTC. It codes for CASSRTGGLQETQYF.

The CDR3 loop reads CASSRQGTSTNEKLFF. The CDR3 DNA is TGTGCCAGCAGCCGACAGGGAACCTCAACTAATGAAAAACTGTTTTTT. The rearrangement links TRBV27 to TRBJ1-4, with 7 positions matching TRBD1. This CDR3 has 16 amino acids. Germline V gives CDR1 MNHEY, CDR2 SMNVEV (reference sequence). With V trimmed by 6 bases and J by 0 bases, 7 bases remained unmatched.

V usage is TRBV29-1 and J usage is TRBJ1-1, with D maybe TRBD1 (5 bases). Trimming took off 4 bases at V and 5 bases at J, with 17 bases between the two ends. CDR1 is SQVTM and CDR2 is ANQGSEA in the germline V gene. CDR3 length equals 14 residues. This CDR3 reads CSVGTGNRYTEAFF. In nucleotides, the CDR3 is TGCAGCGTTGGGACGGGGAACAGGTATACTGAAGCTTTCTTT.

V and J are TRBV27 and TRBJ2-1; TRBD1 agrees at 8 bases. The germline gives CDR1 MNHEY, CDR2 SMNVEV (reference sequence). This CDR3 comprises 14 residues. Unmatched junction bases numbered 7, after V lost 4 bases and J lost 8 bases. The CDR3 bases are TGTGCCAGCAGTTCTTTGGACAGGGTTCATGAGCAGTTCTTC. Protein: CASSSLDRVHEQFF.

The CDR3 loop is CASSRDRVGGNQPQHF. Here the CDR3 DNA reads TGTGCCAGCAGCCGAGACAGGGTAGGGGGCAATCAGCCCCAGCATTTT. V gene TRBV6-1 combines with J gene TRBJ1-5; 7 bases fit TRBD1. The CDR3 has 16 residues. The germline gives CDR1 MNHNS, CDR2 SASEGT. Unmatched junction bases numbered 10, after V lost 6 bases and J lost 2 bases.

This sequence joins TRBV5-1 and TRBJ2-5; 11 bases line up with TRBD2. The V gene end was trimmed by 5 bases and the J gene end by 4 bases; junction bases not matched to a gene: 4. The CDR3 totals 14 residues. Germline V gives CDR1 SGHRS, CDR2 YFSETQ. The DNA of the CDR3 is TGCGCCAGCAGGATTACTAGCGGGGGAGAGACCCAGTACTTC. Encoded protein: CASRITSGGETQYF.

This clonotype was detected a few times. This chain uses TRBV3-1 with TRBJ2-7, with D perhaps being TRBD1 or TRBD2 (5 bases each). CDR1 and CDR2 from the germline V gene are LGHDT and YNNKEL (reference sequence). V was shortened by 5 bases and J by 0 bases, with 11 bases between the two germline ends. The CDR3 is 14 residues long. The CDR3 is CASSVRDGSYEQYF. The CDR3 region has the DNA TGTGCCAGCAGCGTCCGGGACGGCTCCTACGAGCAGTACTTC.

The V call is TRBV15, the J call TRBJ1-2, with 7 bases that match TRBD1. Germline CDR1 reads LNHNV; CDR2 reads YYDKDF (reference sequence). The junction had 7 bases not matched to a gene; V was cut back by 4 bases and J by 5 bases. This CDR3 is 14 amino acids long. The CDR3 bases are TGTGCCACCAGCAATAACAGGGGCGGGTATGGCTACACCTTC. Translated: CATSNNRGGYGYTF.

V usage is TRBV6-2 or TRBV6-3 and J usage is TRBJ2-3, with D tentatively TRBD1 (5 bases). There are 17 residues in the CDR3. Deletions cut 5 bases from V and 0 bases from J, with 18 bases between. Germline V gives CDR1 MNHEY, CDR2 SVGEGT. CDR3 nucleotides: TGTGCCAGCAGTCAGAGAACCAGGGAAACTAGCACAGATACGCAGTATTTT. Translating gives CASSQRTRETSTDTQYF.

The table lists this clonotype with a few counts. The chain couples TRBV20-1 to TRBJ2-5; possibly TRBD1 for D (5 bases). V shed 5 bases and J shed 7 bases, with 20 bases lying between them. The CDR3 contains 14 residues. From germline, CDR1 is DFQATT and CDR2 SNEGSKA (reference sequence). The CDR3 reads CSADHSYGQGTQYF. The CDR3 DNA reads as TGCAGTGCTGACCACAGTTACGGCCAGGGGACCCAGTACTTC.

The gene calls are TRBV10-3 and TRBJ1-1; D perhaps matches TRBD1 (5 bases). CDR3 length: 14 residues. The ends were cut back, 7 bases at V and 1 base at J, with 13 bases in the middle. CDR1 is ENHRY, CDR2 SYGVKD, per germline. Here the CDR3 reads CAITFGGGNTEAFF. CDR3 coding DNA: TGTGCCATCACCTTTGGTGGGGGGAACACTGAAGCTTTCTTT.

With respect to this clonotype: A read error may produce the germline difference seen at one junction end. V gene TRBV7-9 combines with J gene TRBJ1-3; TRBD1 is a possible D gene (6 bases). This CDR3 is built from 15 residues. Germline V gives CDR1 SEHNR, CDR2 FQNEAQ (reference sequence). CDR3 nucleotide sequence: TGTGCCAGCAGCCCCTTCACAGGGACTGGAAACACCACATATTTT. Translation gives CASSPFTGTGNTTYF.

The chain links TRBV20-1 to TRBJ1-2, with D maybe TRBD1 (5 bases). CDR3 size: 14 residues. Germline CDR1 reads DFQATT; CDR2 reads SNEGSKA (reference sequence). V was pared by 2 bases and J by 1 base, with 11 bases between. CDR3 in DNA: TGCAGTGCTAGATTGTCACAGGATAACTATGGCTACACCTTC. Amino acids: CSARLSQDNYGYTF.

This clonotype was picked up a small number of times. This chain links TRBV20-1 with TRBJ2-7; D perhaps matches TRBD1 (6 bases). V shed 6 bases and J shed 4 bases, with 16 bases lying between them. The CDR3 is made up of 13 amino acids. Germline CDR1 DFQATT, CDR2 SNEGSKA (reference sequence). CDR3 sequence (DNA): TGCAGTGCCCTAACCGGGACAACTTACGAGCAGTACTTC. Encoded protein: CSALTGTTYEQYF.

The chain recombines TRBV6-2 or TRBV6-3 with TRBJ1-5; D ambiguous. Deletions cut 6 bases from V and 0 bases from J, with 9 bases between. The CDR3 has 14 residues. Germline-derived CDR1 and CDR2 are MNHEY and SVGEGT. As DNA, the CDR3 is TGTGCCAGCAGGGACCCATATAGCAATCAGCCCCAGCATTTT. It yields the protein CASRDPYSNQPQHF.

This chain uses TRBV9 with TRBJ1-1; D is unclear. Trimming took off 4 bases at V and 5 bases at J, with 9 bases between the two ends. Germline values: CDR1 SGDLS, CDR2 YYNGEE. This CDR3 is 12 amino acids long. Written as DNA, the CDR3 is TGTGCCAGCAGCCCCCAACCGACTGAAGCTTTCTTT. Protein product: CASSPQPTEAFF. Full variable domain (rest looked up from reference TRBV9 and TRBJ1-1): DSGVTQTPKHLITATGQRVTLRCSPRSGDLSVYWYQQSLDQGLQFLIQYYNGEERAKGNILERFSAQQFPDLHSELNLSSLELGDSALYFCASSPQPTEAFFGQGTRLTVV.

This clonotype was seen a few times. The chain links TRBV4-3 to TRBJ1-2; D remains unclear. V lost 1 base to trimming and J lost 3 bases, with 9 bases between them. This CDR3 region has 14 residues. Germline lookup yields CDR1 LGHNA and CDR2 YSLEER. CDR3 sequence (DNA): TGCGCCAGCAGCCAAGCGAGGGCCGACTATGGCTACACCTTC. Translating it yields CASSQARADYGYTF.

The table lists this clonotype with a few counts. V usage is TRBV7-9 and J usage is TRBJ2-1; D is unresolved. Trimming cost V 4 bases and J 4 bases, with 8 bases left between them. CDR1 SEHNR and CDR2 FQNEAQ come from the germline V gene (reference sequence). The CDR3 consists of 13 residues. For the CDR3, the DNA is TGTGCCAGCAGCTCTGCAGTGTACAATGAGCAGTTCTTC. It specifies CASSSAVYNEQFF.

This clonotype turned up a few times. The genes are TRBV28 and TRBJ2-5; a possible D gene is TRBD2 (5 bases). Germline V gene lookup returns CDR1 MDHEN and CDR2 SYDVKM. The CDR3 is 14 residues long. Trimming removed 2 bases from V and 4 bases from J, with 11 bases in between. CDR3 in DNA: TGTGCCAGCAGTTTAGAGATTGAGGGAGAGACCCAGTACTTC. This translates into CASSLEIEGETQYF.

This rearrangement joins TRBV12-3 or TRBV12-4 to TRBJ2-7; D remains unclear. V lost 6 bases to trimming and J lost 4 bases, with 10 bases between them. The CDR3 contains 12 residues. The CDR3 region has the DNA TGTGCCAGCAGGAAATTTAGTTACGAGCAGTACTTC. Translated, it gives CASRKFSYEQYF.